Below, one TCR beta chain is given with its context. No antigen is known for it. No qualities accompany the bases; no much larger clone lies one base away. TCRbeta CDR3 regions were amplified from genomic DNA using the immunoSEQ Assay, a bias-controlled multiplex PCR. Per the authors' processing: The number of nucleated cells in each sample was estimated by amplification of reference gene primers within the assay. To quantify the absolute abundance of each unique TCRbeta CDR3 rearrangement, sequence reads were collapsed and filtered. For each sample, productive Simpson clonality was calculated by taking the square root of Simpson's diversity index across productive rearrangements. TCRdb obtained this table from immuneACCESS and retained in-frame rearrangements with V and J assigned. These tables miss some clones; where compared with another copy, unresolved V genes account for less than half of the shortfall, and the remainder is unexplained. That table is the source of V, J and clone size, and D and trimming were worked out from the DNA. Counted in this sample were over 250,000 clones; 88% of them appeared once. The ten largest account for about 0.74% of the sample.

This entry belongs to a study of blood T cell repertoires in COVID-19 (dated by TCRdb to 2020 to 2022). Turning to the overall study: Samples from collaborators originated in the United States, Italy and Spain and spanned both the acute and convalescent phases of COVID-19. The repertoires were released in a freely available public database intended as a resource for research on the immune response to SARS-CoV-2. The material from the prospective study consisted of cDNA or gDNA derived from T cells, B-cell-depleted T cells, or PBMCs. Subjects who had been exposed to COVID-19, were actively infected with it, or had recovered from it provided the deeply sampled blood TCRbeta repertoires that made up the dataset. Where HLA class I and class II types were available, the types were taken from metadata supplied by the sample provider, not from assay-based typing. The samples were drawn from two sources: the first 160 participants of the ongoing ImmuneRACE study, and 1,000 to 1,500 subjects contributed by 6 global collaborators. The sample metadata nearly always contained a de-identified subject ID, COVID-19 status, age in years and sex.

Each collaborating institution followed its own protocols to collect whole blood in K2EDTA tubes. For TCRbeta analysis, collaborator samples were shipped as frozen whole blood, as isolated PBMCs, or as DNA extracted from either sample type. The CDR3 starts with the cysteine, ends with the phenylalanine, and has 12 residues. Only the CDR3 part of the read is kept: 36 bases, read in frame from the first base. As encoded in the germline V gene (reference sequence), CDR1 is GTSNPN while CDR2 is SVGIG. The trim is 5 bases for V and 7 bases for J, with a gap of 12 bases between the germline ends. General conclusions and limits of the study: How much clinical and demographic metadata was included differed by source and by participant, and the metadata was provided uncurated.

This receptor was taken from a woman aged 30 to 39 with acute or convalescent COVID-19. The V and J segments used are TRBV30 and TRBJ1-3; confidence is insufficient to name the D gene. Sequenced input: peripheral blood. At the DNA level, the sequence is TGTGCCTGGTCGGAGAGAGGCAACACCATATATTTT. It translates to CAWSERGNTIYF.